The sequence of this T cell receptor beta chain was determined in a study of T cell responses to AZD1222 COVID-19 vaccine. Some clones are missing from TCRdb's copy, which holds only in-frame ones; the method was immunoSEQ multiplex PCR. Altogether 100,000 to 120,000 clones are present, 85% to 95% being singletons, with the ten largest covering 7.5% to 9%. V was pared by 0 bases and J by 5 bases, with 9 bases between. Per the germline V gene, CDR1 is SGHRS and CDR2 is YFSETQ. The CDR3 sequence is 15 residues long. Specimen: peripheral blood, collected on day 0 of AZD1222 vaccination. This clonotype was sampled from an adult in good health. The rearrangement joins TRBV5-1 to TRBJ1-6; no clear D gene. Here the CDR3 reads CASSLGAADNSPLHF. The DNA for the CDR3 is TGCGCCAGCAGCTTGGGTGCAGCCGATAATTCACCCCTCCACTTT.